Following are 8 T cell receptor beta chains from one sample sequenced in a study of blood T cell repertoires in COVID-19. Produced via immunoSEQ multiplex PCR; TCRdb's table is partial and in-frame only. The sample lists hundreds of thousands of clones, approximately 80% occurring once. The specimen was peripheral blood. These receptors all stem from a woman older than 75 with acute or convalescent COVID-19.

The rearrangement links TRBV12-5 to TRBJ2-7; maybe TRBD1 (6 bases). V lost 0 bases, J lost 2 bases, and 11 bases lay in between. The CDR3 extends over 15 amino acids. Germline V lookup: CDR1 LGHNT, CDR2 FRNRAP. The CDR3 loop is CASGLVGDKTYEQYF. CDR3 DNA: TGTGCTAGTGGTTTGGTAGGGGACAAAACCTACGAGCAGTACTTC.

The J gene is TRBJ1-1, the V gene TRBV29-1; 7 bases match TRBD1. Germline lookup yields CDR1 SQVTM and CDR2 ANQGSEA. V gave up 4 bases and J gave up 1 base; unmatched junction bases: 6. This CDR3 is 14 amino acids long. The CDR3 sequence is CSVVIRTGNTEAFF. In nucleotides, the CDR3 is TGCAGCGTTGTCATCAGGACAGGGAACACTGAAGCTTTCTTT.

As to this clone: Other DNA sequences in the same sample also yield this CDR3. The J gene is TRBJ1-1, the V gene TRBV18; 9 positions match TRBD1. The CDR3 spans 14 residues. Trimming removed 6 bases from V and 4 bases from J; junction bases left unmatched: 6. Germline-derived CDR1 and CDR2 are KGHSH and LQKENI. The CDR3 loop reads CASSQDRGGTEAFF. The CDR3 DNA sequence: TGTGCCAGCTCCCAGGACAGGGGTGGCACTGAAGCTTTCTTT.

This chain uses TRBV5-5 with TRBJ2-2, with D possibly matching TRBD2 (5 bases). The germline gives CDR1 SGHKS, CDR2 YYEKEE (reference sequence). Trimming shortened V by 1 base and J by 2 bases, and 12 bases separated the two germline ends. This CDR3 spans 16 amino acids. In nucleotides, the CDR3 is TGTGCCAGCAGCTTGCCTACAAGCGGAAACACCGGGGAGCTGTTTTTT. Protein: CASSLPTSGNTGELFF.

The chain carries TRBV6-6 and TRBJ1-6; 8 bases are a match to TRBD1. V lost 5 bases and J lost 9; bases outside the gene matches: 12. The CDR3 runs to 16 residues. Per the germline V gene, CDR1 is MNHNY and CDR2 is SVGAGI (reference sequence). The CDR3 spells CASSPQGASLGSPLHF. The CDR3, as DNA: TGTGCCAGCAGTCCTCAGGGGGCGAGTTTGGGTTCACCCCTCCACTTT.

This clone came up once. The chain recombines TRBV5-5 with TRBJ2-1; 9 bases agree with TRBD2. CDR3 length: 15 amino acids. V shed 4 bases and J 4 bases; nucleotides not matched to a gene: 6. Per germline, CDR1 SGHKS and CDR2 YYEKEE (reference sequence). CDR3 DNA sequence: TGTGCCAGCAGCAAGACTAGCGGATATTACAATGAGCAGTTCTTC. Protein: CASSKTSGYYNEQFF.

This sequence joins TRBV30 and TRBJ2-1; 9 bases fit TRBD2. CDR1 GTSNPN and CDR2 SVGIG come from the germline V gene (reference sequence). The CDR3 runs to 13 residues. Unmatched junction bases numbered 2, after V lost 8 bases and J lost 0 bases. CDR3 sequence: CAGSGGSYNEQFF. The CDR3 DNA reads TGTGCCGGTAGCGGGGGCTCCTACAATGAGCAGTTCTTC. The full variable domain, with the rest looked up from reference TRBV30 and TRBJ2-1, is SQTIHQWPATLVQPVGSPLSLECTVEGTSNPNLYWYRQAAGRGLQLLFYSVGIGQISSEVPQNLSASRPQDRQFILSSKKLLLSDSGFYLCAGSGGSYNEQFFGPGTRLTVL.

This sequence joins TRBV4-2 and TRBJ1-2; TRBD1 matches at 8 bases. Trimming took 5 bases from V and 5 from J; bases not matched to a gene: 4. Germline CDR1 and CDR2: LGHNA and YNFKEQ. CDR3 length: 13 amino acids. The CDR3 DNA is TGTGCCAGCAGCAACGGACAGGGTTATGGCTACACCTTC. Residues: CASSNGQGYGYTF.